Listed below are T cell receptor beta chains from one sample, sequenced in a study of cytotoxic CD8 clonotypes in ibrutinib-treated CLL. Assay: immunoSEQ multiplex PCR; the TCRdb copy retains only in-frame clones and omits some. The table shows about 140,000 clones, with less than 95% occurring only once. This sample comprised PBMCs, obtained after 12 months of ibrutinib treatment. The receptors derive from a human donor with chronic lymphocytic leukemia. Both conserved end residues are part of each CDR3. The order of the fields is J gene, D gene, V gene, clone size, CDR3 protein, CDR3 DNA. The D gene is left open where the match is weak. Clone sizes are given selectively: once, few, many, or a class where the clone is expanded.

TRBJ2-1,TRBD2,TRBV28,-,CASRGTIGLAEPYNEQFF,TGTGCCAGCAGGGGGACAATTGGACTAGCGGAACCCTACAATGAGCAGTTCTTC
TRBJ2-7,-,TRBV12-5,few,CASGYDSYEQYF,TGTGCTAGTGGTTACGATTCCTACGAGCAGTACTTC
TRBJ2-1,-,TRBV29-1,-,CSSHLYGIGYNEQFF,TGCAGCTCCCACCTTTATGGGATTGGATACAATGAGCAGTTCTTC
TRBJ1-2,-,TRBV29-1,-,CSVEGPGRANYGYTF,TGCAGCGTTGAAGGACCGGGCCGCGCTAACTATGGCTACACCTTC
TRBJ2-1,TRBD2,TRBV5-1,-,CASGLAGGLNEQFF,TGCGCCAGCGGGCTAGCGGGAGGCCTCAATGAGCAGTTCTTC
TRBJ1-2,TRBD1,TRBV28,-,CASSSYRGFDYGYTF,TGTGCCAGCAGTTCCTACAGGGGGTTCGACTATGGCTACACCTTC
TRBJ2-4,TRBD2,TRBV28,-,CASSSGGAKNIQYF,TGTGCCAGCAGTAGCGGGGGGGCCAAAAACATTCAGTACTTC
TRBJ2-2,-,TRBV4-2,once,CASSLGQPTGELFF,TGTGCCAGCAGCCTCGGACAGCCGACCGGGGAGCTGTTTTTT
TRBJ2-1,TRBD2,TRBV27,-,CASSSWSSGDTGQFF,TGTGCCAGCAGCTCTTGGTCTAGCGGGGACACTGGGCAGTTCTTC
TRBJ2-7,-,TRBV28,-,CASSLFGGALSYEQYF,TGTGCCAGCAGTTTATTCGGAGGGGCCCTCTCCTACGAGCAGTACTTC
TRBJ2-5,TRBD2,TRBV2,-,CATGLAGGSQETQYF,TGTGCCACGGGACTAGCGGGAGGGAGCCAAGAGACCCAGTACTTC
TRBJ2-2,TRBD2,TRBV7-2,-,CASSLWAGGSTGELFF,TGTGCCAGCAGCTTATGGGCGGGAGGCTCTACCGGGGAGCTGTTTTTT
TRBJ2-7,-,TRBV7-6,-,CASSSRPGQSSYEQYF,TGTGCCAGCAGCTCCCGCCCTGGACAGAGCTCCTACGAGCAGTACTTC
TRBJ2-7,-,TRBV5-4,-,CASSLGGGKNYEQYF,TGTGCCAGCAGCTTGGGAGGGGGTAAAAACTACGAGCAGTACTTC
TRBJ1-1,-,TRBV7-3,-,CASSLSPERNEAFF,TGTGCCAGCAGCTTAAGTCCCGAACGCAATGAAGCTTTCTTT
TRBJ2-7,-,TRBV7-9,once,CASSLAPGLVGEQYF,TGTGCCAGCAGCTTAGCGCCAGGGCTTGTCGGCGAGCAGTACTTC
TRBJ1-1,TRBD1,TRBV9,-,CASSVGDSVEEAFF,TGTGCCAGCAGCGTAGGGGACAGTGTCGAGGAAGCTTTCTTT
TRBJ2-1,-,TRBV4-1,-,CASSPRGVAESSSYNEQFF,TGCGCCAGCAGCCCACGCGGGGTTGCGGAATCAAGCTCCTACAATGAGCAGTTCTTC
TRBJ2-1,TRBD2,TRBV9,-,CASRALAGENEQFF,TGTGCCAGCAGGGCACTAGCGGGAGAAAATGAGCAGTTCTTC
TRBJ2-7,-,TRBV30,-,CAWSSGIGLSEQYF,TGTGCCTGGAGTTCTGGGATTGGATTAAGCGAGCAGTACTTC
TRBJ2-7,-,TRBV18,few,CASSPLGDEQYF,TGTGCCAGCTCACCACTAGGGGACGAGCAGTACTTC
TRBJ2-3,TRBD2,TRBV5-1,-,CASSPSGVITDTQYF,TGCGCCAGCAGCCCTAGCGGGGTGATCACAGATACGCAGTATTTT
TRBJ2-3,TRBD2,TRBV27,-,CASSLRRLAGITDTQYF,TGTGCCAGCAGTTTAAGGAGACTAGCGGGGATCACAGATACGCAGTATTTT
TRBJ2-1,TRBD2,TRBV9,-,CASSPQLAGAGNEQFF,TGTGCCAGCAGCCCCCAGCTAGCGGGAGCGGGCAATGAGCAGTTCTTC
TRBJ2-7,-,TRBV11-3,-,CASSLGQFGEQYF,TGTGCCAGCAGCTTAGGACAGTTCGGCGAGCAGTACTTC
TRBJ2-3,TRBD2,TRBV6-5,-,CAVGRTSSTDTQYF,TGTGCCGTAGGGCGGACTAGTAGCACAGATACGCAGTATTTT
TRBJ2-3,-,TRBV13,-,CASSLGGETDTQYF,TGTGCCAGCAGCTTAGGAGGCGAAACAGATACGCAGTATTTT
TRBJ1-2,-,TRBV4-3,-,CASSQDYRAHYGYTF,TGCGCCAGCAGCCAAGATTACAGGGCTCACTATGGCTACACCTTC